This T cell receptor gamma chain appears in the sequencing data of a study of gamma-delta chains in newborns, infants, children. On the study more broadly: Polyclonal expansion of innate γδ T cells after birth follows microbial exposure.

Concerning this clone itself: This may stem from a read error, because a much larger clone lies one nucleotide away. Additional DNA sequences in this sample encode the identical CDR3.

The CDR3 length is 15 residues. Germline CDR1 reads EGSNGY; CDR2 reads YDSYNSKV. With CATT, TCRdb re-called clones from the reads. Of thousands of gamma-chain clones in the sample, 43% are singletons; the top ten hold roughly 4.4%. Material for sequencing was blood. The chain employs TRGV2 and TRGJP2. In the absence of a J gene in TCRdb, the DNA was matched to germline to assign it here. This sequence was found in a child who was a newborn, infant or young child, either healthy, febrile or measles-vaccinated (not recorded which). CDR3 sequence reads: CATRDGPTGDWIKTF. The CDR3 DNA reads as TGTGCCACCAGGGACGGGCCCACGGGTGATTGGATCAAGACGTTT.